The rows below give T cell receptor beta chains drawn from one sample of a study of cytomegalovirus exposure and HLA in healthy donors. Produced via immunoSEQ multiplex PCR; TCRdb's table is partial and in-frame only. The sample lists some 200,000 clones, around 86% seen once, with 1.6% in the top ten. Sequences were obtained from PBMCs. These receptors were collected from a middle-aged man in good health and CMV-seronegative. Each CDR3 is given with its conserved first and last residue. A D gene is named only where the DNA matches it firmly. Clone sizes are given selectively: once, few, many, or a class where the clone is expanded.

V,D,size,J,CDR3,DNA
TRBV7-2,-,-,TRBJ2-2,CASSLADFTGELFF,TGTGCCAGCAGCTTAGCGGACTTCACCGGGGAGCTGTTTTTT
TRBV11-3,-,-,TRBJ2-1,CASSLDGGTNYNEQFF,TGTGCCAGCAGCTTAGATGGGGGGACCAACTACAATGAGCAGTTCTTC
TRBV29-1,TRBD1,-,TRBJ2-5,CSVGGQQETQYF,TGCAGCGTTGGGGGACAGCAAGAGACCCAGTACTTC
TRBV30,TRBD1,few,TRBJ1-2,CAWSRDRGRRGYTF,TGTGCCTGGAGTAGGGACAGGGGTCGAAGAGGCTACACCTTC
TRBV6-5,TRBD1,-,TRBJ2-7,CASSYRTGAYEQYF,TGTGCCAGCAGTTACAGGACAGGAGCATACGAGCAGTACTTC
TRBV9,TRBD1,-,TRBJ1-1,CASSSRDRGYTEAFF,TGTGCCAGCAGCTCACGGGACAGGGGGTACACTGAAGCTTTCTTT
TRBV14,TRBD2,-,TRBJ2-7,CASSQRGGFYEQYF,TGTGCCAGCAGCCAACGGGGGGGGTTCTACGAGCAGTACTTC
TRBV28,-,-,TRBJ2-5,CASSLSARLETQYF,TGTGCCAGCAGTTTAAGCGCGCGCCTAGAGACCCAGTACTTC
TRBV9,-,-,TRBJ2-7,CASSAGLQREQYF,TGTGCCAGCAGCGCGGGACTCCAGAGGGAGCAGTACTTC
TRBV5-1,-,-,TRBJ1-3,CASSLDRSSGNTIYF,TGCGCCAGCAGCCTCGACAGGTCCTCTGGAAACACCATATATTTT
TRBV18,TRBD1,-,TRBJ2-1,CASSPPQGVSNEQFF,TGTGCCAGCTCACCACCTCAGGGGGTCAGCAATGAGCAGTTCTTC
TRBV5-1,TRBD1,-,TRBJ1-2,CASSSTGGTNYGYTF,TGCGCCAGCAGCTCGACAGGGGGCACGAACTATGGCTACACCTTC
TRBV7-3,-,-,TRBJ2-1,CASSPTAGNYNEQFF,TGTGCCAGCAGCCCTACGGCGGGTAACTACAATGAGCAGTTCTTC
TRBV15,-,-,TRBJ2-7,CATSREGLAYEQYF,TGTGCCACCAGCAGAGAAGGGCTAGCTTACGAGCAGTACTTC
TRBV7-7,-,-,TRBJ2-7,CASSLDSSYEQYF,TGTGCTAGCAGCTTGGACAGCTCCTACGAGCAGTACTTC
TRBV7-6,TRBD2,once,TRBJ2-1,CASSPGLAGINEQFF,TGTGCCAGCAGCCCCGGACTAGCGGGAATTAATGAGCAGTTCTTC
TRBV6-6,TRBD1,-,TRBJ1-2,CASRQQGIMGGYTF,TGTGCCAGCAGGCAACAGGGGATAATGGGTGGCTACACCTTC
TRBV7-3,-,-,TRBJ1-1,CASSLIRSEGTEAFF,TGTGCCAGCAGCTTAATCAGGTCGGAAGGCACTGAAGCTTTCTTT
TRBV6-1,-,-,TRBJ1-5,CASGGVGSNQPQHF,TGTGCCAGCGGAGGGGTGGGTTCCAATCAGCCCCAGCATTTT
TRBV5-1,TRBD1,-,TRBJ2-1,CASSTGQSFNEQFF,TGCGCCAGCAGCACGGGACAGAGCTTTAACGAGCAGTTCTTC
TRBV5-8,TRBD1,few,TRBJ1-1,CASKRTGGMGGEAFF,TGTGCCAGCAAAAGGACAGGCGGAATGGGAGGTGAAGCTTTCTTT
TRBV6-6,TRBD1,-,TRBJ2-4,CASSPPRTGPKNIQYF,TGTGCCAGCAGTCCTCCCCGGACAGGGCCCAAAAACATTCAGTACTTC
TRBV18,-,once,TRBJ2-5,CASSPLKIAGFGQETQYF,TGTGCCAGCTCACCCCTGAAAATCGCAGGGTTCGGGCAAGAGACCCAGTACTTC
TRBV28,-,few,TRBJ1-5,CASRQPPQPQHF,TGTGCCAGCAGACAACCCCCCCAGCCCCAGCATTTT
TRBV5-4,TRBD1,-,TRBJ2-7,CSPRDRGNSNSYEQYF,TGTTCACCTCGGGACAGGGGGAACTCCAACTCCTACGAGCAGTACTTC
TRBV12-5,-,-,TRBJ1-5,CASGLSGVPQPQHF,TGTGCTAGTGGTTTATCGGGGGTCCCTCAGCCCCAGCATTTT
TRBV7-2,TRBD2,-,TRBJ2-3,CASSLYSGSPTDTQYF,TGTGCCAGCAGCTTATATAGCGGGAGTCCCACAGATACGCAGTATTTT
TRBV5-4,-,-,TRBJ2-7,CASSSDSSYEQYF,TGTGCCAGCAGTTCGGACAGCTCCTACGAGCAGTACTTC
TRBV5-4,TRBD1,-,TRBJ2-2,CASSTRQGAGELFF,TGTGCCAGCAGCACAAGACAGGGGGCCGGGGAGCTGTTTTTT
TRBV29-1,-,-,TRBJ2-3,CSVGGRVEDTQYF,TGCAGCGTTGGAGGTCGGGTCGAGGATACGCAGTATTTT
TRBV11-2,TRBD2,-,TRBJ2-2,CASSKGLAGGTGELFF,TGTGCCAGCAGCAAGGGACTAGCGGGAGGCACCGGGGAGCTGTTTTTT
TRBV7-9,TRBD2,-,TRBJ2-3,CASRGASGGLSTDTQYF,TGTGCCAGCAGGGGGGCTAGCGGGGGCTTAAGCACAGATACGCAGTATTTT
TRBV5-1,TRBD1,-,TRBJ1-3,CASSFLGQASSGNTIYF,TGCGCCAGCAGCTTTTTGGGACAGGCATCCTCTGGAAACACCATATATTTT
TRBV5-5,TRBD2,once,TRBJ2-5,CASSATSGAETQYF,TGTGCCAGCAGCGCGACTAGCGGGGCAGAGACCCAGTACTTC
TRBV30,TRBD1,-,TRBJ1-4,CAWTGTVPEKLFF,TGTGCCTGGACCGGGACAGTACCCGAAAAACTGTTTTTT
TRBV29-1,TRBD1,few,TRBJ1-1,CSAGQGENTEAFF,TGCAGCGCCGGACAGGGAGAGAACACTGAAGCTTTCTTT
TRBV5-1,-,-,TRBJ2-7,CASSYGGARSYEQYF,TGCGCCAGCAGCTACGGGGGAGCTCGATCCTACGAGCAGTACTTC
TRBV6-1,-,-,TRBJ1-5,CASSLQGWGNQPQHF,TGTGCCAGCAGTCTCCAGGGTTGGGGCAATCAGCCCCAGCATTTT
TRBV4-1,TRBD1,-,TRBJ1-4,CASSHATGRREKLFF,TGCGCCAGCAGCCATGCGACAGGGAGGCGGGAAAAACTGTTTTTT
TRBV9,-,few,TRBJ1-1,CASSVPSGNTEAFF,TGTGCCAGCAGCGTGCCCTCGGGGAACACTGAAGCTTTCTTT
TRBV7-8,-,-,TRBJ1-1,CASSFGANTEAFF,TGTGCCAGCAGCTTCGGAGCGAACACTGAAGCTTTCTTT
TRBV2,TRBD2,-,TRBJ2-2,CASQGLVNTGELFF,TGTGCCAGCCAGGGACTAGTGAACACCGGGGAGCTGTTTTTT